Listed below are T cell receptor beta chains from one sample, sequenced in a study of shared clonotypes between healthy human individuals. The table came from immunoSEQ multiplex PCR; TCRdb's copy has only in-frame clones and leaves some out. The top ten hold 1.1% of the sample, which has some 2.1 million clones, about 94% seen once. Input material: naive CD8+ T cells sorted from blood. The receptors were sampled from a man younger than 35 in good health. The CDR3 runs from the conserved cysteine through the conserved F or W. A D gene is named only where the DNA matches it firmly. A clone size is listed for some rows: how often the clone was seen (once, few, many), or a class if it is expanded.

d_call clone_size j_call v_call cdr3_nt cdr3_aa
NA NA TRBJ2-7 TRBV10-2 TGCGCCAGCAGTGAGGTCCTATACGAGCAGTACTTC CASSEVLYEQYF
NA NA TRBJ2-7 TRBV7-6 TGTGCCAGCAGCTTAGATCGGGGGGACAGTTTGGTAACCTACGAGCAGTACTTC CASSLDRGDSLVTYEQYF
TRBD1 few TRBJ1-1 TRBV18 TGTGCCAGCTCACCTGGGACAGTAGCTGAAGCTTTCTTT CASSPGTVAEAFF
NA NA TRBJ1-6 TRBV6-1 TGTGCCAGCAGTGAGACGTCGAGCTCCTATAATTCACCCCTCCACTTT CASSETSSSYNSPLHF
TRBD1 NA TRBJ2-7 TRBV30 TGTGCCTGGAGTGTAAGGGGGCGCGTCTACGAGCAGTACTTC CAWSVRGRVYEQYF
TRBD1 NA TRBJ1-5 TRBV28 TGTGCCAGCAGTTTCGGCAGGGGGGCTTATCAGCCCCAGCATTTT CASSFGRGAYQPQHF
TRBD1 NA TRBJ2-2 TRBV19 TGTGCCAGTAGGGACAGGGCCGGGGAGCTGTTTTTT CASRDRAGELFF
NA once TRBJ1-2 TRBV23-1 TGCGCCAGCAGTCAAGATCGACAGCGCCCTAACTATGGCTACACCTTC CASSQDRQRPNYGYTF
NA once TRBJ2-7 TRBV7-8 TGTGCCAGCACCTTACTGGGGGGAGATTACGAGCAGTACTTC CASTLLGGDYEQYF
TRBD2 NA TRBJ2-1 TRBV11-2 TGTGCCAGCAGCTTAGTGGGTCTAGCGGGCTACAATGAGCAGTTCTTC CASSLVGLAGYNEQFF
TRBD2 NA TRBJ2-3 TRBV5-1 TGCGCCAGCAGCTTGGGACAGCAGGCAGCGGGGGGTACGCAGTATTTT CASSLGQQAAGGTQYF
TRBD1 NA TRBJ2-7 TRBV13 TGTGCCAGCAGCTTCGGGGGACAGGGGGTATCCTACGAGCAGTACTTC CASSFGGQGVSYEQYF
NA NA TRBJ1-6 TRBV6-1 TGTGCCAGCAGTGGACTGACAGGTGGAAATAATTCACCCCTCCACTTT CASSGLTGGNNSPLHF
NA NA TRBJ2-1 TRBV5-5 TGTGCCAGCAGCTTTTGGGGAGGTCAATACAATGAGCAGTTCTTC CASSFWGGQYNEQFF